One and the same sample provided the 10 T cell receptor beta chains below, sequenced in a study of T cell repertoires in cytomegalovirus infection. Each CDR3 protein gets one entry after TCRdb re-called the reads with MiXCR. The sample lists around 770,000 distinct CDR3 sequences, under 35% occurring once. Antigen specificity for these receptors is unknown. The sequencing here drew on cultured CD8+ T cells from PBMCs, taken from culture after CMV antigen stimulation. Receptors were obtained from a human donor in good health (CMV status not recorded). Some clones in this sample may be carry-over from other donors' samples.

This clonotype was seen only a few times. The chain recombines TRBV19 with TRBJ2-7; TRBD2 agrees at 9 bases. Germline CDR1 is LNHDA and CDR2 is SQIVND (reference sequence). The V and J ends lost 6 bases and 6 bases, in that order; junction bases with no gene match: 21. The CDR3 consists of 18 residues. The CDR3, as DNA: TGTGCCAGTAGGTCGGCGGGGATAAGCCGGCGGGGGGGCTCCGAGCAGTACTTC. This gives the protein CASRSAGISRRGGSEQYF.

This clonotype was found a few times. The CDR3 loop reads CASNPDAPNQPQHF. The CDR3 coding sequence is TGTGCCAGCAACCCAGACGCACCCAATCAGCCCCAGCATTTT. The rearrangement uses TRBV6-2 or TRBV6-3 and TRBJ1-5; no definite D call. V lost 7 bases and J lost 3, with 13 bases in between. This CDR3 comprises 14 residues. CDR1 and CDR2 (germline): MNHEY, SVGEGT.

The chain couples TRBV6-5 to TRBJ1-2; a weak D match, TRBD1 (5 bases). Trimming pared 8 bases from V and 4 bases from J, leaving 20 bases between. The V gene's germline CDR1 is MNHEY and CDR2 SVGAGI. This CDR3 is built from 15 residues. CDR3 in DNA: TGTGCCAGCTATTATCGAGGGGCGCCTTTCTATGGCTACACCTTC. The encoded protein is CASYYRGAPFYGYTF.

This clonotype was counted between two and nine times. The J gene is TRBJ2-3, the V gene TRBV27, with D tentatively TRBD1 (5 bases). The CDR3 runs 14 residues. V lost 9 bases and J lost 0, with 13 bases in between. From germline, CDR1 is MNHEY and CDR2 SMNVEV (reference sequence). CDR3 in amino acids: CARLLTESTDTQYF. In nucleotides, the CDR3 is TGTGCCAGATTACTGACAGAGAGCACAGATACGCAGTATTTT.

This clonotype was seen a handful of times. The rearrangement joins TRBV6-6 to TRBJ2-7; D unresolved. Germline V gene sequence: CDR1 MNHNY, CDR2 SVGAGI (reference sequence). The V end lost 2 bases, the J end lost 7 bases, and 9 bases lay between the germline ends. This CDR3 is built from 12 residues. The CDR3 spells CASSYPPEEQYF. The DNA for the CDR3 is TGTGCCAGCAGTTACCCCCCAGAGGAGCAGTACTTC.

The genes are TRBV7-6 and TRBJ1-4; unclear D gene. V lost 5 bases and J lost 3, with 16 bases in between. The germline V gene has CDR1 SGHVS and CDR2 FNYEAQ. The CDR3 totals 16 residues. CDR3 DNA: TGTGCCAGCAGCCCTATTTACAGTGCCGCTAATGAAAAACTGTTTTTT. This codes for CASSPIYSAANEKLFF. Filled out from reference TRBV7-6 and TRBJ1-4, the complete variable domain reads GAGVSQSPRYKVTKRGQDVALRCDPISGHVSLYWYRQALGQGPEFLTYFNYEAQQDKSGLPNDRFSAERPEGSISTLTIQRTEQRDSAMYRCASSPIYSAANEKLFFGSGTQLSVL.

This chain links TRBV29-1 with TRBJ1-4; TRBD1 agrees at 9 bases. V lost 6 bases to trimming and J lost 1 base; unmatched junction nucleotides: 3. Germline V gene lookup returns CDR1 SQVTM and CDR2 ANQGSEA. The CDR3 totals 14 residues. This CDR3 reads CSVPGQGTNEKLFF. The CDR3 nucleotides are TGCAGCGTCCCGGGACAGGGAACTAATGAAAAACTGTTTTTT.

This clonotype was recorded at least ten times. The V and J genes are TRBV6-5 and TRBJ1-1, with D possibly matching TRBD1 (6 bases). V was clipped by 0 bases and J by 4 bases, with 12 bases between them. Germline assignment: CDR1 MNHEY and CDR2 SVGAGI. This CDR3 comprises 15 residues. CDR3 nucleotides: TGTGCCAGCAGTTACTCGGGAGGGGGTGGCACTGAAGCTTTCTTT. It codes for CASSYSGGGGTEAFF.

This clonotype was detected a few times. The CDR3 nucleotides read TGTGCCAGCAGTTACTCGGCAGGGGACACAGATACGCAGTATTTT. Protein product: CASSYSAGDTDTQYF. This rearrangement joins TRBV6-5 to TRBJ2-3, with D perhaps matching TRBD1 (6 bases). Germline lookup yields CDR1 MNHEY and CDR2 SVGAGI. Trimming cost V 0 bases and J 2 bases, with 9 bases left between them. The CDR3 loop spans 15 amino acids.

In this sample, this clonotype turned up a few times. The rearrangement links TRBV9 to TRBJ2-3; 7 nucleotides line up with TRBD2. Germline V gene sequence: CDR1 SGDLS, CDR2 YYNGEE. The junction had 3 bases not matched to a gene; V was cut back by 0 bases and J by 5 bases. CDR3 size: 14 residues. The DNA of the CDR3 is TGTGCCAGCAGCGTAGGACTAGCAATAGATACGCAGTATTTT. Translation: CASSVGLAIDTQYF.